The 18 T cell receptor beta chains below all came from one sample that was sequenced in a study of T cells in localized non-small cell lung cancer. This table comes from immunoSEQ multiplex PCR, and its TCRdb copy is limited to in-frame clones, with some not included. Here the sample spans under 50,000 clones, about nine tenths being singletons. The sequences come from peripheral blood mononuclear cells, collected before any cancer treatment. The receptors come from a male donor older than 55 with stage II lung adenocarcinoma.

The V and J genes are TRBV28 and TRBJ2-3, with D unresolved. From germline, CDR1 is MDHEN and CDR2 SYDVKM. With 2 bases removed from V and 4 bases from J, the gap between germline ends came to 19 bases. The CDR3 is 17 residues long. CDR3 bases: TGTGCCAGCAGTTTAATGAGTGGCGGTAGTGTGTCAGATACGCAGTATTTT. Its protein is CASSLMSGGSVSDTQYF. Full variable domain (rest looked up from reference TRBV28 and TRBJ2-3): DVKVTQSSRYLVKRTGEKVFLECVQDMDHENMFWYRQDPGLGLRLIYFSYDVKMKEKGDIPEGYSVSREKKERFSLILESASTNQTSMYLCASSLMSGGSVSDTQYFGPGTRLTVL.

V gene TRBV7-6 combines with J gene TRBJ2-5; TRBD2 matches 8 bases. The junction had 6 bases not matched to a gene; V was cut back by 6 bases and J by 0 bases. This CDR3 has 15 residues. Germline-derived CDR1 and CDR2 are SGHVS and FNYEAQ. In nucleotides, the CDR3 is TGTGCCAGCAGTATCGGGGGGGGATACCAAGAGACCCAGTACTTC. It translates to CASSIGGGYQETQYF. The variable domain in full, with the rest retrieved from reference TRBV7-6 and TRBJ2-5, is GAGVSQSPRYKVTKRGQDVALRCDPISGHVSLYWYRQALGQGPEFLTYFNYEAQQDKSGLPNDRFSAERPEGSISTLTIQRTEQRDSAMYRCASSIGGGYQETQYFGPGTRLLVL.

CDR3 DNA sequence: TGTGCCAGCTCACCGCTGACTCCTAACACCGGGGAGCTGTTTTTT. Translated: CASSPLTPNTGELFF. The chain employs TRBV18 and TRBJ2-2, with D hard to call. CDR1 KGHSH and CDR2 LQKENI come from the germline V gene. This CDR3 contains 15 residues. V lost 3 bases and J lost 2, with 10 bases in between.

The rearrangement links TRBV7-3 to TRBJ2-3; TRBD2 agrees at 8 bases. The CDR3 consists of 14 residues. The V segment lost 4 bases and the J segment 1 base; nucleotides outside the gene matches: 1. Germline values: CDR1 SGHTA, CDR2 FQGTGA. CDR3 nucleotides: TGTGCCAGCAGCTCGACTAGCGGCACAGATACGCAGTATTTT. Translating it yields CASSSTSGTDTQYF.

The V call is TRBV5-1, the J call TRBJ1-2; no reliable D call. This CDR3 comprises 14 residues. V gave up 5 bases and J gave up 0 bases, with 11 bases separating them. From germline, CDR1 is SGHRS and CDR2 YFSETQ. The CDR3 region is CASSSDGTNYGYTF. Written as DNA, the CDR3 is TGCGCCAGCAGTTCGGACGGTACTAACTATGGCTACACCTTC.

For the CDR3, the DNA is TGTGCCAGCAGCCCGCCGGGGGGTCAAGAGACCCAGTACTTC. Its protein is CASSPPGGQETQYF. The rearrangement uses TRBV5-4 and TRBJ2-5; TRBD2 matches at 7 bases. The CDR3 is made up of 14 amino acids. Trimming took 4 bases from V and 2 from J; bases not matched to a gene: 5. Looked up from germline, CDR1 is SGHNT and CDR2 is YYREEE (reference sequence).

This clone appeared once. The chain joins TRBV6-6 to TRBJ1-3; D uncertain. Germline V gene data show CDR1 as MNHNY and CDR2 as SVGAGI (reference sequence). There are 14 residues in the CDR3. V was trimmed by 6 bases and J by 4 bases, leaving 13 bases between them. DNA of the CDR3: TGTGCCAGCAGCGAGACGAGGTTGGGAAACACCATATATTTT. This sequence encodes CASSETRLGNTIYF.

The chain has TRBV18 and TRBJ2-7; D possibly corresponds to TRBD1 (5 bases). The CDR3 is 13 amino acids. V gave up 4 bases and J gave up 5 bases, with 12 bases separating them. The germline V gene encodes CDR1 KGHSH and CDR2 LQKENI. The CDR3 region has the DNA TGTGCCAGCTCACTCCCAGGGATCCACGAGCAGTACTTC. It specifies CASSLPGIHEQYF.

The CDR3 sequence is CASSHNRGDDEKLFF. In nucleotides, the CDR3 is TGTGCCAGCTCCCATAACAGGGGCGACGATGAAAAACTGTTTTTT. This rearrangement joins TRBV18 to TRBJ1-4, with 7 positions matching TRBD1. Losses at the gene ends were 6 bases for V and 6 bases for J; bases not matched to a gene: 10. The germline V gene has CDR1 KGHSH and CDR2 LQKENI. The CDR3 is 15 residues long.

CDR3 sequence reads: CASSYLGGGQPQHF. The CDR3 nucleotides are TGTGCCAGCAGTTACCTGGGAGGCGGACAGCCCCAGCATTTT. The chain uses TRBV6-5 and TRBJ1-5; D is ambiguous. The CDR3 spans 14 residues. V was shortened by 2 bases and J by 7 bases, with 12 bases between the two germline ends. Germline V gene data show CDR1 as MNHEY and CDR2 as SVGAGI.

CDR3 sequence (DNA): TGCAGTGCTAGAGACGGTGAAGCTTTCTTT. Translating gives CSARDGEAFF. The V call is TRBV20-1, the J call TRBJ1-1; the D is unclear. Germline V CDR1 and CDR2: DFQATT, SNEGSKA (reference sequence). The CDR3 covers 10 residues. V lost 0 bases and J 7 bases, leaving 3 bases between the germline ends.

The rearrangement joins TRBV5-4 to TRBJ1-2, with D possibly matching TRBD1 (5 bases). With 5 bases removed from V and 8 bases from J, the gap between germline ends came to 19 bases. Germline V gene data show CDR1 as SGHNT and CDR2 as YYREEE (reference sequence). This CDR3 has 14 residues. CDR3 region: CASSDQGDLAGYTF. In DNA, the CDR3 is TGTGCCAGCAGTGACCAGGGTGACTTAGCCGGCTACACCTTC.

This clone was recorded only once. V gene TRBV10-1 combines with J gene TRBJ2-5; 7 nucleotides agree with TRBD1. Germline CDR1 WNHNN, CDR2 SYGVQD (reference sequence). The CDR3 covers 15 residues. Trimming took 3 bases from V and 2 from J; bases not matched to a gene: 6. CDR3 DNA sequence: TGCGCCAGCAGTGACCGTCGACAGGGTCAAGAGACCCAGTACTTC. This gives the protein CASSDRRQGQETQYF.

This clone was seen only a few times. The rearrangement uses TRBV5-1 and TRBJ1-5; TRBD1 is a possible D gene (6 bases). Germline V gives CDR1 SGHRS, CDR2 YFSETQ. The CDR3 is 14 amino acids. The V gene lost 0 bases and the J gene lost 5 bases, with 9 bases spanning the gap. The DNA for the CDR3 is TGCGCCAGCAGCTTGGTAGGGGGGGATCAGCCCCAGCATTTT. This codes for CASSLVGGDQPQHF.

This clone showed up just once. CDR3 nucleotides: TGTGCCACCAGCAGAGAGGTAGCAACTAATGAAAAACTGTTTTTT. Translated, it gives CATSREVATNEKLFF. J is TRBJ1-4 and V is TRBV15; no firm D call. Trimming took off 0 bases at V and 0 bases at J, with 5 bases between the two ends. The germline V gene encodes CDR1 LNHNV and CDR2 YYDKDF (reference sequence). CDR3 length: 15 residues.

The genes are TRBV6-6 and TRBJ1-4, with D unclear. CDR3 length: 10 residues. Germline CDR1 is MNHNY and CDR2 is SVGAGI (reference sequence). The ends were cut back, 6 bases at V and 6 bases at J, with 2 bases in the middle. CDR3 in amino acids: CASSYEKLFF. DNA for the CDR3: TGTGCCAGCAGCTATGAAAAACTGTTTTTT.

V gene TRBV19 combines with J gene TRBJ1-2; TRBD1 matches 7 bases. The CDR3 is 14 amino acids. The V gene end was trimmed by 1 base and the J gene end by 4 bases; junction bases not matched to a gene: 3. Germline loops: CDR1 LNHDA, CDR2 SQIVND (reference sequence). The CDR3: CASSIGWTGYGYTF. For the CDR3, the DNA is TGTGCCAGTAGTATAGGTTGGACAGGCTATGGCTACACCTTC.

The CDR3 DNA follows: TGTGCCAGCAGCTATAGGGAGACCCAGTACTTC. This translates into CASSYRETQYF. The J gene is TRBJ2-5, the V gene TRBV28; D unclear. Germline V gene lookup returns CDR1 MDHEN and CDR2 SYDVKM. This CDR3 has 11 amino acids. Trimming removed 6 bases from V and 5 bases from J, with 7 bases in between. Full variable domain (outside the CDR3, taken from reference TRBV28 and TRBJ2-5): DVKVTQSSRYLVKRTGEKVFLECVQDMDHENMFWYRQDPGLGLRLIYFSYDVKMKEKGDIPEGYSVSREKKERFSLILESASTNQTSMYLCASSYRETQYFGPGTRLLVL.